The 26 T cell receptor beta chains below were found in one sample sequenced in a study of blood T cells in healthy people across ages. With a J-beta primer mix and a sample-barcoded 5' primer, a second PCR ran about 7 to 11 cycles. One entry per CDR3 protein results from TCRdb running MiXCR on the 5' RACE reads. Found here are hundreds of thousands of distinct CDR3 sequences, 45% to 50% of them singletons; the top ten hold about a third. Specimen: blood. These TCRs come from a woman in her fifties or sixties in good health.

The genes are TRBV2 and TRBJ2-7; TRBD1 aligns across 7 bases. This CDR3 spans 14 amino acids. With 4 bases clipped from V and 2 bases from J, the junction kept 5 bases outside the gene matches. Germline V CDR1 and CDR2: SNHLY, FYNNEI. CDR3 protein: CASSGWTGAYEQYF. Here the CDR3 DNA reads TGTGCCAGCAGTGGATGGACAGGTGCCTACGAGCAGTACTTC.

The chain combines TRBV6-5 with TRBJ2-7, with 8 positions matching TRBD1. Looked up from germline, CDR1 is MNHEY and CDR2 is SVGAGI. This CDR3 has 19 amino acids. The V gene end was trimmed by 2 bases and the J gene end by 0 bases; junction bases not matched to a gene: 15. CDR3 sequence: CASSYGGMGQASFSYEQYF. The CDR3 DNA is TGTGCCAGCAGTTACGGGGGAATGGGACAGGCAAGCTTCTCCTACGAGCAGTACTTC.

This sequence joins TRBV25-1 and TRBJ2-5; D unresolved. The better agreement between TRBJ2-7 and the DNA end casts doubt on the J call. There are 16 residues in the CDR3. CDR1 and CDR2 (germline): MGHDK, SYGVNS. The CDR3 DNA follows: TGTGCCAGCAGTGAATACAAGGCCCCCCTCCGGTACGAGCAGTACTTC. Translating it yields CASSEYKAPLRYEQYF.

The CDR3 DNA reads TGTGCCAGCAGTTCCGGACTAGCAGGAGCGGGTGAGCAGTTCTTC. As protein: CASSSGLAGAGEQFF. V is TRBV6-6 and J is TRBJ2-1; 8 positions match TRBD2. The germline V gene encodes CDR1 MNHNY and CDR2 SVGAGI (reference sequence). The J segment lost 9 bases and the V segment lost 4 bases, leaving 11 bases of the junction unmatched. The CDR3 has 15 residues.

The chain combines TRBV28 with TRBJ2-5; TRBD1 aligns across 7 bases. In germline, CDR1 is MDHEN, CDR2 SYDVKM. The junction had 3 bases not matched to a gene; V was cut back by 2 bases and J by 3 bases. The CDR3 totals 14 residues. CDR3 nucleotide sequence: TGTGCCAGCAGTTTACAGGGGGTCGAAGAGACCCAGTACTTC. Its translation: CASSLQGVEETQYF.

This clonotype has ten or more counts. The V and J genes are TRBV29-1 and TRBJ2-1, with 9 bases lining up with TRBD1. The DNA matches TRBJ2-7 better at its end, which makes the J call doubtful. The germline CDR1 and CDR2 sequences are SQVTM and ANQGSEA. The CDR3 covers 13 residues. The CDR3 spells CSVGDRAYNEQYF. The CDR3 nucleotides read TGCAGCGTTGGGGACAGGGCGTACAATGAGCAGTACTTC.

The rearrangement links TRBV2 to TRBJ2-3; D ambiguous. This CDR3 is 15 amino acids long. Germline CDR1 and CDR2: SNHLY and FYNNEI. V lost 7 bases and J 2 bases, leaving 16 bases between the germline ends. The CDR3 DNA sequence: TGTGCCAGCATCCTTATCGGCAGAAACACAGATACGCAGTATTTT. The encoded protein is CASILIGRNTDTQYF.

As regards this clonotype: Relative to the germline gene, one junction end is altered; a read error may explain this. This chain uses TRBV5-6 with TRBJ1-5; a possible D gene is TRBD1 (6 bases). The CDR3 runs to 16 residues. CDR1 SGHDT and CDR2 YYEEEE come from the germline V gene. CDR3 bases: TGTGCCAGCAGCTTACGGACAGTGAATAGCAATCGGCCCCAGCATTTT. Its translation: CASSLRTVNSNRPQHF.

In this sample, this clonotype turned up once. Here the CDR3 DNA reads TGTGCCAGCAGCGTAGAGCACCAGGGGGCAGATACGCAGTATTTT. Encoded protein: CASSVEHQGADTQYF. The genes are TRBV9 and TRBJ2-3; 7 positions match TRBD1. V was clipped by 0 bases and J by 4 bases; unmatched bases: 5. This CDR3 region has 15 residues. Looked up from germline, CDR1 is SGDLS and CDR2 is YYNGEE.

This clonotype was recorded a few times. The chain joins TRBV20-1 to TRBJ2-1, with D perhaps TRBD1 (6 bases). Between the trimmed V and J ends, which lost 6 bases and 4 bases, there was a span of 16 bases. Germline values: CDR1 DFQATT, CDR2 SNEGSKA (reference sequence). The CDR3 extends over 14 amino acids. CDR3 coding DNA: TGCAGTGCCGGAACGGACAGAGAGTACAATGAGCAGTTCTTC. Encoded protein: CSAGTDREYNEQFF.

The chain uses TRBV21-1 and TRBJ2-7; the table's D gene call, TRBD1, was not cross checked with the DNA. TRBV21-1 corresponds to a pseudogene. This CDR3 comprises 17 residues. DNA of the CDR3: TGTGCCAGCAGCAAAGGTTCGGGGGCCACGAGCTCCTACGAGCAGTACTTC. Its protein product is CASSKGSGATSSYEQYF.

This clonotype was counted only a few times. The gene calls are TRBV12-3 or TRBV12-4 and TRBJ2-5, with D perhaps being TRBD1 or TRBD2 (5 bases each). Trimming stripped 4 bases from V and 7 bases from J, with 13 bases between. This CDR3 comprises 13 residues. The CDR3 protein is CASSSPGRVTQYF. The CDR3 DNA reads TGTGCCAGCAGTTCTCCGGGACGTGTGACCCAGTACTTC.

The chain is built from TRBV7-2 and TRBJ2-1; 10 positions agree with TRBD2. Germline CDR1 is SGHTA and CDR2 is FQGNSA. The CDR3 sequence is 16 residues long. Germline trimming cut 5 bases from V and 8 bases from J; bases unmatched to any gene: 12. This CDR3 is CASSQSAGGPIYEQFF. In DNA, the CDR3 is TGTGCCAGCAGCCAATCAGCGGGAGGGCCGATCTATGAGCAGTTCTTC.

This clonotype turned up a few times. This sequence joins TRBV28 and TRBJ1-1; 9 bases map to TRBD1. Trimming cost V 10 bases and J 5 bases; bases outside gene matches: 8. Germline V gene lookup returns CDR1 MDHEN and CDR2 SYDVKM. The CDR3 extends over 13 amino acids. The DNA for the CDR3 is TGTGCCACCGCGGACAGGGGCAGAACTGAAGCTTTCTTT. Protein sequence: CATADRGRTEAFF.

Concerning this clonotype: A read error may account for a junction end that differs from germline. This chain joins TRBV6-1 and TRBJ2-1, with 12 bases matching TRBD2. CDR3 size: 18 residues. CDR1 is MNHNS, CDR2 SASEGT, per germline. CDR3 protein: CASSPTIWTSGTYSEQFF. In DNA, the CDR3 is TGTGCCAGCAGTCCGACTATTTGGACTAGCGGGACCTACAGTGAGCAGTTCTTC.

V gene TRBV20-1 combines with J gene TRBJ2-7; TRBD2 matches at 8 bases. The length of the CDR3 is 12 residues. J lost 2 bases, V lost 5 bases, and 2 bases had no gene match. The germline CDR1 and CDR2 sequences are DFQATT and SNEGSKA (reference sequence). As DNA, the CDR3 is TGCAGTGCTGCGGGGGGACCCTACGAGCAGTACTTC. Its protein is CSAAGGPYEQYF.

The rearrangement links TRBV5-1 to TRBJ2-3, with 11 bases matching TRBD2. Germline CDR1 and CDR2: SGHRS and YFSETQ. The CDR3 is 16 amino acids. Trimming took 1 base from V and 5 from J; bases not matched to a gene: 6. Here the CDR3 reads CASSLSLAGAGDTQYF. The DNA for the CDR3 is TGCGCCAGCAGCTTGTCACTAGCGGGAGCCGGAGATACGCAGTATTTT.

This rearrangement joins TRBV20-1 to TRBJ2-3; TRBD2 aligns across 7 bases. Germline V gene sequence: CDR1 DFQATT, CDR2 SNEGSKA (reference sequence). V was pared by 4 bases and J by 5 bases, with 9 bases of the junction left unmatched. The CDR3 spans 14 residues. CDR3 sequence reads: CSAKAGIKGDTQYF. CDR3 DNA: TGCAGTGCTAAAGCGGGAATCAAGGGAGATACGCAGTATTTT.

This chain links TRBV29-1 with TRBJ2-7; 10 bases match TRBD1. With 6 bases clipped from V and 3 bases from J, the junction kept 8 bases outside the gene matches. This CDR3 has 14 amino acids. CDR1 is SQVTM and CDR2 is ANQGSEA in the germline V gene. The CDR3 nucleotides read TGCAGCGTCGAGGCGGGACAGGGGTTCTACGAGCAGTACTTC. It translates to CSVEAGQGFYEQYF.

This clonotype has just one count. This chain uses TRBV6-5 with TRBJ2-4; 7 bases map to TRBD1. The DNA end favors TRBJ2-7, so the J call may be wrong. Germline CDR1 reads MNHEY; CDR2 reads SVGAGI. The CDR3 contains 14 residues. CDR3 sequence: CASTETGSPYEQYF. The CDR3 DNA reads TGTGCCAGCACAGAGACAGGGAGCCCATACGAGCAGTACTTC.

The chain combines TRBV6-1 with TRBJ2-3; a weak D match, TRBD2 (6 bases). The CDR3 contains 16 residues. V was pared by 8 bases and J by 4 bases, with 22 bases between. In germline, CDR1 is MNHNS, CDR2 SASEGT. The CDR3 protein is CASRGVAGSSPDTQYF. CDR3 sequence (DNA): TGTGCCAGCCGCGGGGTGGCGGGGTCCTCCCCAGATACGCAGTATTTT.

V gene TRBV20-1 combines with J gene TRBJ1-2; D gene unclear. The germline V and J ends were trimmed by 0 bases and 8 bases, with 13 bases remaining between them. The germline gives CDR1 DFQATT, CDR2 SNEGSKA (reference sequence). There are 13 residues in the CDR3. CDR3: CSARDRGYIGYTF. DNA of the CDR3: TGCAGTGCTAGAGATCGAGGGTATATCGGCTACACCTTC.

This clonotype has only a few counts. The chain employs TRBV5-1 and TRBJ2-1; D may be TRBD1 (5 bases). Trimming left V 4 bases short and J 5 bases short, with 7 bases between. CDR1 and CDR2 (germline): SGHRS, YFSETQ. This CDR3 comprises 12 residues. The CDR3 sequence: CASSPGHNEQFF. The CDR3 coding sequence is TGCGCCAGCAGCCCAGGGCACAATGAGCAGTTCTTC.

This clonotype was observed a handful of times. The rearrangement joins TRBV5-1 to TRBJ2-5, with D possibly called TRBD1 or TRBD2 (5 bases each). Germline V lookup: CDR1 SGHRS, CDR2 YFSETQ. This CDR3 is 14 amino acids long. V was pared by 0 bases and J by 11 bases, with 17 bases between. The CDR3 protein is CASSLGGIGVEQYF. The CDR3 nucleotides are TGCGCCAGCAGCTTGGGGGGGATTGGAGTGGAGCAGTACTTC.

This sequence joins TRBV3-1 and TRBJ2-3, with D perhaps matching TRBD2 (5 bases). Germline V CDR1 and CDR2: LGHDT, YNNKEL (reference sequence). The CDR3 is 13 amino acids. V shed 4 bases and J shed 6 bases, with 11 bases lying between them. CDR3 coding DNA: TGTGCCAGCAGCCTTTTTGGGGAGGATACGCAGTATTTT. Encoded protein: CASSLFGEDTQYF.

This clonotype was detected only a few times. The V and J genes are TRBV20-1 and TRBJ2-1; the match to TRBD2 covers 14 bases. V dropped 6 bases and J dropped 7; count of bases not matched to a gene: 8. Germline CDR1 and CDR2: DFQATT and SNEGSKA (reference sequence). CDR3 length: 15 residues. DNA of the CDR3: TGCAGTGCCCTGGGACTAGCGGGAGTCGGAAATGAGCAGTTCTTC. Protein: CSALGLAGVGNEQFF.